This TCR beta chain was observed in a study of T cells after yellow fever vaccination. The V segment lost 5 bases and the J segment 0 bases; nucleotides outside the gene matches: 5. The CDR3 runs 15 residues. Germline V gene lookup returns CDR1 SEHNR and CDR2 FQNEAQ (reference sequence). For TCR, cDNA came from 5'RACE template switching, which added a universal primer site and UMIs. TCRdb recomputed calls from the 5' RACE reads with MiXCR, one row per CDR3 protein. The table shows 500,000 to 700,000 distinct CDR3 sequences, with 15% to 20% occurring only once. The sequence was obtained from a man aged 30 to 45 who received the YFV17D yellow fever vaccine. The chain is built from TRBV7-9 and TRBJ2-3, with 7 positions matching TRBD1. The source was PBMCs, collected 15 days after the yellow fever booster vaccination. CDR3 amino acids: CASSPQGSSTDTQYF. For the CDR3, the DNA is TGTGCCAGCAGCCCACAGGGGTCTAGCACAGATACGCAGTATTTT.